Following are 11 T cell receptor beta chains from one sample sequenced in a study of blood T cell repertoires in COVID-19. Method: immunoSEQ multiplex PCR; TCRdb's copy keeps in-frame clones and lacks some. The sample carries about 240,000 clones, about 73% recorded once. Sequencing was performed on peripheral blood. Receptors originate from a woman older than 75 with acute or convalescent COVID-19.

The chain is built from TRBV15 and TRBJ1-2; maybe TRBD1 (5 bases). Germline loops: CDR1 LNHNV, CDR2 YYDKDF (reference sequence). This CDR3 region has 12 residues. The germline V and J ends were trimmed by 2 bases and 7 bases, with 8 bases remaining between them. The CDR3 protein is CATSRQGSGYTF. CDR3 in DNA: TGTGCCACCAGCAGACAGGGCTCTGGCTACACCTTC.

J is TRBJ2-3 and V is TRBV5-1; the D gene is possibly TRBD2 (5 bases). The germline CDR1 and CDR2 sequences are SGHRS and YFSETQ. This CDR3 contains 15 residues. V was cut by 0 bases and J by 4 bases, with 12 bases left in between. The CDR3 sequence: CASSLAGKNADTQYF. The CDR3 coding sequence is TGCGCCAGCAGCTTGGCGGGGAAAAACGCAGATACGCAGTATTTT.

The CDR3 DNA reads as TGTGCCAGCAGCTTGGACAGATACACCGGGGAGCTGTTTTTT. It codes for CASSLDRYTGELFF. V usage is TRBV7-2 and J usage is TRBJ2-2, with D perhaps TRBD1 (6 bases). Trimming removed 3 bases at V and 3 bases at J, with 8 bases between. Germline CDR1 and CDR2: SGHTA and FQGNSA. The CDR3 spans 14 residues.

The chain links TRBV24-1 to TRBJ1-5; 9 nucleotides agree with TRBD1. From germline, CDR1 is KGHDR and CDR2 SFDVKD. The CDR3 length is 17 residues. V dropped 5 bases and J dropped 6; count of bases not matched to a gene: 13. CDR3 sequence: CATSVPGQGLRAQPQHF. CDR3 DNA: TGTGCCACCAGTGTCCCGGGACAGGGATTGAGGGCTCAGCCCCAGCATTTT.

The gene calls are TRBV5-1 and TRBJ2-2; 8 nucleotides align to TRBD1. Losses at the gene ends were 2 bases for V and 1 base for J; bases not matched to a gene: 1. In germline, CDR1 is SGHRS, CDR2 YFSETQ. CDR3 length equals 15 residues. CDR3 nucleotide sequence: TGCGCCAGCAGCTTCGGGACAGGGAACACCGGGGAGCTGTTTTTT. Residues: CASSFGTGNTGELFF. Variable domain in full (rest from reference TRBV5-1 and TRBJ2-2): KAGVTQTPRYLIKTRGQQVTLSCSPISGHRSVSWYQQTPGQGLQFLFEYFSETQRNKGNFPGRFSGRQFSNSRSEMNVSTLELGDSALYLCASSFGTGNTGELFFGEGSRLTVL.

The chain is built from TRBV5-4 and TRBJ1-1; no clear D. The CDR3 runs to 15 residues. Deletions cut 0 bases from V and 4 bases from J, with 13 bases between. Germline CDR1 reads SGHNT; CDR2 reads YYREEE (reference sequence). CDR3 loop: CASSLGSVRSTEAFF. CDR3 DNA sequence: TGTGCCAGCAGCTTGGGGTCGGTTCGATCCACTGAAGCTTTCTTT.

The chain links TRBV4-1 to TRBJ1-2; possibly TRBD1 for D (5 bases). V lost 0 bases and J 4 bases, leaving 18 bases between the germline ends. Germline CDR1 and CDR2: MGHRA and YSYEKL. This CDR3 is built from 17 residues. Here the CDR3 DNA reads TGCGCCAGCAGCCAAGATGTGGGGGAGGGTCCCGGCTATGGCTACACCTTC. Encoded protein: CASSQDVGEGPGYGYTF.

The rearrangement uses TRBV5-1 and TRBJ2-1, with 10 bases fitting TRBD2. J was trimmed by 5 bases and V by 4 bases; bases with no gene match: 12. Germline V gene data show CDR1 as SGHRS and CDR2 as YFSETQ. The CDR3 extends over 17 amino acids. DNA for the CDR3: TGCGCCAGCAGCCCTACCCACCTAGCGGGAGTAGACAATGAGCAGTTCTTC. This encodes CASSPTHLAGVDNEQFF.

The J gene is TRBJ2-2, the V gene TRBV21-1; the table names TRBD1, a call not compared with the DNA. TRBV21-1 is shown as a pseudogene. The CDR3 runs 18 residues. The CDR3 sequence is CASSKERRRGRDTGELFF. The CDR3 DNA sequence: TGTGCCAGCAGCAAAGAGAGGAGGAGGGGGCGGGACACCGGGGAGCTGTTTTTT.

This clone appeared a few times. The chain recombines TRBV9 with TRBJ1-2; 7 positions agree with TRBD1. The V gene's germline CDR1 is SGDLS and CDR2 YYNGEE. This CDR3 is 14 amino acids long. J gave up 6 bases and V 3 bases, and 8 bases lay outside the gene matches. The CDR3 region is CASSAHQGVDGYTF. The CDR3 bases are TGTGCCAGCAGCGCTCACCAGGGGGTCGATGGCTACACCTTC. Together with reference TRBV9 and TRBJ1-2, the CDR3 gives the full variable domain: DSGVTQTPKHLITATGQRVTLRCSPRSGDLSVYWYQQSLDQGLQFLIQYYNGEERAKGNILERFSAQQFPDLHSELNLSSLELGDSALYFCASSAHQGVDGYTFGSGTRLTVV.

V is TRBV3-1 (or the pseudogene TRBV3-2) and J is TRBJ1-3; D unresolved. Looked up from germline, CDR1 is LGHDT and CDR2 is YNNKEL (reference sequence). This CDR3 has 15 amino acids. Trimming left V 4 bases short and J 0 bases short, with 10 bases between. In DNA form, the CDR3 reads TGTGCCAGCAGCCCCCTGGGCCTCTCTGGAAACACCATATATTTT. Protein sequence: CASSPLGLSGNTIYF.